This is a list of T cell receptor beta chains from one sample in a study of naive and memory T cell subsets. Via MiXCR, TCRdb re-called the 5' RACE reads, giving one row per CDR3 protein. The table records about 32,000 distinct CDR3 sequences, over 15% of them present only once. These receptors originate from a female donor in good health. Each CDR3 is given with its conserved first and last residue.

j_call v_call cdr3_aa
TRBJ2-7 TRBV7-2 CASSFQQRSEQYF
TRBJ1-1 TRBV9 CASSPRDTSNTEAFF
TRBJ1-5 TRBV20-1 CSARKLDPSNQPQHF
TRBJ1-5 TRBV12-3/TRBV12-4 CASGRAGPGQPQHF
TRBJ1-1 TRBV6-5 CASSYGGQGNTEAFF
TRBJ2-5 TRBV29-1 CSVSHGETQYF
TRBJ1-2 TRBV27 CASGRGVSYGYTF
TRBJ1-1 TRBV12-5 CASGLVQYRANTEAFF
TRBJ2-2 TRBV29-1 CSVGARVTGELFF
TRBJ1-1 TRBV20-1 CSARGTGFPEAFF
TRBJ1-5 TRBV6-5 CASSPTGYQPQHF
TRBJ1-2 TRBV20-1 CSAPPTGVPGYTF
TRBJ1-1 TRBV7-9 CASSFGTEAFF
TRBJ2-2 TRBV11-2 CASSLAEGFDTGELFF
TRBJ1-5 TRBV18 CASSPNRERQPQHF
TRBJ1-1 TRBV4-2 CASSPQQGRTEAFF
TRBJ2-7 TRBV28 CASSLGTSGYEQYF
TRBJ2-3 TRBV10-2 CASSERGGRADTQYF
TRBJ2-4 TRBV12-3/TRBV12-4 CASSLSGAQTKYF
TRBJ1-6 TRBV18 CASSRDKDNSPLHF
TRBJ2-1 TRBV5-1 CASSLSGGAAEQFF
TRBJ1-1 TRBV10-2 CASSDFGVGEAFF
TRBJ2-7 TRBV6-1 CASSRSTGTEIYEQYF
TRBJ1-1 TRBV6-6 CASNQGAWVTEAFF
TRBJ1-1 TRBV6-5 CASSYSPFGGGRTEAFF
TRBJ2-1 TRBV5-1 CASSLEFAGPYNEQFF
TRBJ2-7 TRBV20-1 CSARRQGSYEQYF
TRBJ2-5 TRBV5-1 CASRRTQETQYF
TRBJ2-1 TRBV12-3/TRBV12-4 CASTQGVTRYNEQFF
TRBJ2-1 TRBV7-2 CASSFGLAYNEQFF
TRBJ1-2 TRBV29-1 CSVVQGDGYTF
TRBJ2-3 TRBV6-1 CASSATSGGAPDTQYF
TRBJ1-2 TRBV29-1 CSVEGGPGGSGGYTF
TRBJ2-1 TRBV2 CASPTKGRGSYNEQFF
TRBJ2-6 TRBV6-1 CASSEENSGANVLTF
TRBJ2-7 TRBV7-2 CASSLGFLGSQEQYF
TRBJ2-2 TRBV29-1 CSVGQGREAGELFF
TRBJ2-7 TRBV7-2 CASSPTAYEQYF
TRBJ1-2 TRBV29-1 CSVVSGLDYGYTF
TRBJ1-1 TRBV27 CASSLAANTEAFF
TRBJ2-5 TRBV20-1 CSARVGGSDVETQYF
TRBJ2-1 TRBV20-1 CSAREGGTSIGNEQFF
TRBJ1-1 TRBV5-1 CASSFGQGYTEAFF
TRBJ1-1 TRBV5-1 CASSPPAQGIRTGAFF
TRBJ2-5 TRBV25-1 CASRQTGGTETQYF
TRBJ2-5 TRBV12-3/TRBV12-4 CASSPGQGETQYF
TRBJ2-1 TRBV24-1 CATSDPPGNEQFF
TRBJ1-5 TRBV7-8 CASSSGGTGLSNQPQHF
TRBJ2-5 TRBV20-1 CSARGGERQETQYF
TRBJ2-2 TRBV12-3/TRBV12-4 CASSLGPVANTGELFF